This TCR beta chain was obtained from a study of blood T cell repertoires in COVID-19. Study overall: Sites in the United States, Italy and Spain provided acute and convalescent COVID-19 samples.

In the authors' workflow: Estimates of nucleated cell counts were drawn from the amplification of reference gene primers. Produced via immunoSEQ multiplex PCR; TCRdb's table is partial and in-frame only. The V and J calls and clone size were taken over from that table, and D and trimming were inferred from the DNA. In the table there are about 180,000 clones, 86% of which are singletons. CDR1 SEHNR and CDR2 FQNEAQ come from the germline V gene (reference sequence). The trim removed 3 bases at V and 4 bases at J, leaving 1 base unmatched. This CDR3 contains 15 residues. Participants reported their clinical history, and cohort assignment relied on those reports. Recovered participants had two consecutive negative NP/OP PCR tests, healthcare professional clearance, or symptom resolution.

The source is a woman under 40 who had recovered from COVID-19. V and J are TRBV7-9 and TRBJ2-5; TRBD2 aligns across 14 bases. The sample taken for sequencing was PBMCs or T cells enriched from blood (not recorded which). The CDR3 sequence: CASSFGTSGRETQYF. CDR3 in DNA: TGTGCCAGCAGCTTTGGGACTAGCGGGAGAGAGACCCAGTACTTC. Full variable domain (remainder filled in from reference TRBV7-9 and TRBJ2-5): DTGVSQNPRHKITKRGQNVTFRCDPISEHNRLYWYRQTLGQGPEFLTYFQNEAQLEKSRLLSDRFSAERPKGSFSTLEIQRTEQGDSAMYLCASSFGTSGRETQYFGPGTRLLVL.